The 29 T cell receptor beta chains below all came from one sample that was sequenced in a study of T-cell memory formation after mild COVID-19. TCRdb re-derived calls from the 5' RACE reads in MiXCR, one entry per CDR3 protein. The repertoire includes hundreds of thousands of distinct CDR3 sequences, approximately 15% of them detected once, and 20% to 25% sits in the top ten. Sequencing used PBMCs or a T cell subset sorted from them (not recorded which). These receptors all stem from a man in his late teens or twenties who had mild COVID-19 (a few samples of this study predate the infection). Cell type and time point are not known.

The chain employs TRBV20-1 and TRBJ2-1, with D perhaps matching TRBD2 (5 bases). CDR1 and CDR2 (germline): DFQATT, SNEGSKA (reference sequence). The CDR3 runs to 13 residues. V was trimmed by 5 bases and J by 6 bases, leaving 14 bases between them. The CDR3 DNA reads TGCAGTGCTGGCCCGGGGAAGGGCAATGAGCAGTTCTTC. It codes for CSAGPGKGNEQFF.

J is TRBJ1-2 and V is TRBV4-1; unclear D gene. V dropped 0 bases and J dropped 2 bases, with 7 bases sitting between them. CDR1 is MGHRA, CDR2 YSYEKL, per germline. The length of the CDR3 is 14 residues. CDR3 nucleotide sequence: TGCGCCAGCAGCCAAGAGGGCCAGAACTATGGCTACACCTTC. This gives the protein CASSQEGQNYGYTF.

Comment on this clonotype: A much larger clone is a single base away; this may be a read error. This chain joins TRBV6-2 or TRBV6-3 and TRBJ2-3; D is unresolved. The germline V and J ends were trimmed by 1 base and 0 bases, with 2 bases remaining between them. The CDR3 runs 13 residues. Germline CDR1 is MNHEY and CDR2 is SVGEGT. The CDR3 region has the DNA TGTGCCAGCAGTTACTACAGCACAGATACGCAGTATTTT. Translated: CASSYYSTDTQYF.

V gene TRBV4-2 combines with J gene TRBJ1-4; D may be TRBD1 (5 bases). There are 16 residues in the CDR3. Trimming took 0 bases from V and 3 from J, leaving 11 bases between them. Germline V gives CDR1 LGHNA, CDR2 YNFKEQ. CDR3 DNA: TGTGCCAGCAGCCAAGATCTAGCGGGGCCTAATGAAAAACTGTTTTTT. Translation: CASSQDLAGPNEKLFF.

The chain's CDR3 is CASSQGSGITDTQYF. The CDR3 DNA is TGTGCCAGCAGCCAAGGATCCGGGATCACAGATACGCAGTATTTT. The chain joins TRBV3-1 to TRBJ2-3; TRBD2 might be the D (5 bases). This CDR3 is 15 amino acids long. Germline CDR1 LGHDT, CDR2 YNNKEL (reference sequence). Trimming stripped 1 base from V and 2 bases from J, with 10 bases between.

This clonotype was detected a few times. The genes are TRBV9 and TRBJ2-5; TRBD2 might be the D (6 bases). The CDR3 has 13 residues. Germline V gene data show CDR1 as SGDLS and CDR2 as YYNGEE. V was clipped by 4 bases and J by 6 bases, with 13 bases between them. CDR3 DNA: TGTGCCAGCAGCTTAAGACTAGGAAAGACCCAGTACTTC. Protein sequence: CASSLRLGKTQYF. The full variable domain, completed using reference TRBV9 and TRBJ2-5, is DSGVTQTPKHLITATGQRVTLRCSPRSGDLSVYWYQQSLDQGLQFLIQYYNGEERAKGNILERFSAQQFPDLHSELNLSSLELGDSALYFCASSLRLGKTQYFGPGTRLLVL.

This clonotype was detected a few times. CDR3 bases: TGTGCCAGCAGCCCACGACAGGGGGCGGTTAATGAGCAGTTCTTC. It yields the protein CASSPRQGAVNEQFF. The chain links TRBV7-9 to TRBJ2-1; TRBD1 aligns across 10 bases. The CDR3 runs 15 residues. Per germline, CDR1 SEHNR and CDR2 FQNEAQ (reference sequence). J was trimmed by 7 bases and V by 5 bases; bases with no gene match: 8.

There are many counts of this clonotype. The chain combines TRBV27 with TRBJ2-5; a possible D gene is TRBD2 (5 bases). The CDR3 loop spans 14 amino acids. V was clipped by 6 bases and J by 1 base, with 12 bases between them. CDR1 MNHEY and CDR2 SMNVEV come from the germline V gene (reference sequence). CDR3 residues: CASSLSETQETQYF. CDR3 nucleotides: TGTGCCAGCAGCCTTAGCGAGACCCAAGAGACCCAGTACTTC.

The chain joins TRBV6-2 or TRBV6-3 to TRBJ2-3; 10 positions match TRBD2. Germline-derived CDR1 and CDR2 are MNHEY and SVGEGT. This CDR3 has 16 residues. After removal of 5 bases from V and 2 bases from J, the junction contained 7 bases not matched to a gene. The CDR3 region has the DNA TGTGCCAGCAGTACGCCACTAGCGGGGTACACAGATACGCAGTATTTT. Encoded protein: CASSTPLAGYTDTQYF.

This sequence joins TRBV6-5 and TRBJ2-7; D unresolved. The germline V and J ends were trimmed by 9 bases and 0 bases, with 12 bases remaining between them. This CDR3 region has 13 residues. Germline CDR1 is MNHEY and CDR2 is SVGAGI. CDR3 sequence (DNA): TGTGCCAGTCAAAGCCTAAACTCCTACGAGCAGTACGTC. It specifies CASQSLNSYEQYV.

This clonotype turned up a few times. V is TRBV6-5 and J is TRBJ1-2; D uncertain. The CDR3 is made up of 17 amino acids. V dropped 0 bases and J dropped 0 bases, with 14 bases sitting between them. The germline V gene encodes CDR1 MNHEY and CDR2 SVGAGI. The CDR3 loop is CASSYSPPRTANYGYTF. The DNA for the CDR3 is TGTGCCAGCAGTTACTCGCCACCCCGAACGGCTAACTATGGCTACACCTTC.

This clonotype came up a few times. The chain uses TRBV4-2 and TRBJ2-3, with D unclear. Germline CDR1 LGHNA, CDR2 YNFKEQ. The V and J ends lost 1 base and 9 bases respectively, with 14 bases between them. The CDR3 runs 14 residues. In DNA form, the CDR3 reads TGTGCCAGCAGCCAAGTAGTGGAAGCAGCCACGCAGTATTTT. It specifies CASSQVVEAATQYF.

This clonotype was picked up many times. The chain has TRBV6-2 or TRBV6-3 and TRBJ2-7; no clear D. The germline V gene encodes CDR1 MNHEY and CDR2 SVGEGT. V lost 8 bases, J lost 0 bases, and 14 bases lay in between. The CDR3 loop spans 14 amino acids. The DNA for the CDR3 is TGTGCCAGCTGTCAGGTGGGCTACTCCTACGAGCAGTACTTC. It encodes CASCQVGYSYEQYF.

V usage is TRBV20-1 and J usage is TRBJ2-3; a weak D match, TRBD1 (6 bases). Germline CDR1 and CDR2: DFQATT and SNEGSKA (reference sequence). V shed 1 base and J shed 2 bases, with 13 bases lying between them. The CDR3 spans 15 residues. The DNA for the CDR3 is TGCAGTGCTAGAGCCGCTCGGACAGACACAGATACGCAGTATTTT. Amino acids: CSARAARTDTDTQYF.

This clonotype has more than one count but fewer than ten. J is TRBJ1-2 and V is TRBV9, with 9 bases fitting TRBD1. Germline assignment: CDR1 SGDLS and CDR2 YYNGEE. V was clipped by 3 bases and J by 4 bases; unmatched bases: 7. The CDR3 is made up of 15 amino acids. The CDR3 reads CASSAQGAVVYGYTF. DNA for the CDR3: TGTGCCAGCAGCGCACAGGGGGCAGTCGTCTATGGCTACACCTTC.

This rearrangement joins TRBV23-1 to TRBJ2-4; D remains unclear. TRBV23-1 qualifies as an ORF whose function is uncertain. CDR3 length equals 16 residues. V gave up 3 bases and J gave up 1 base, with 13 bases separating them. The CDR3 DNA reads as TGCGCCAGCAGTCACGGGTTCGTTGAGGCCAAAAACATTCAGTACTTC. Amino acids: CASSHGFVEAKNIQYF.

In this sample, this clonotype turned up a few times. The J gene is TRBJ2-4, the V gene TRBV7-2, with D unresolved. The length of the CDR3 is 12 residues. Germline CDR1 is SGHTA and CDR2 is FQGNSA. V lost 2 bases to trimming and J lost 7 bases, with 6 bases between them. The CDR3 sequence: CASSLPRNIQYF. The CDR3 DNA is TGTGCCAGCAGCTTACCTCGGAACATTCAGTACTTC.

J is TRBJ2-5 and V is TRBV10-3, with TRBD2 matching over 8 bases. Trimming took 8 bases from V and 5 from J; bases not matched to a gene: 7. Germline-derived CDR1 and CDR2 are ENHRY and SYGVKD. The length of the CDR3 is 13 residues. For the CDR3, the DNA is TGTGCCATCGGGGGTAGCGGGGAGGAGACCCAGTACTTC. The encoded protein is CAIGGSGEETQYF.

The rearrangement uses TRBV12-3 or TRBV12-4 and TRBJ1-2; D uncertain. The V end was cut by 5 bases, the J end by 3 bases, with 7 bases between. The length of the CDR3 is 12 residues. CDR3 nucleotides: TGTGCCAGCAGTAGGCTGGACTATGGCTACACCTTC. Protein: CASSRLDYGYTF.

A few counts support this clonotype. DNA for the CDR3: TGTGCCAGCAGCTCCAAAGGGCGAGGGAACACTGAAGCTTTCTTT. It codes for CASSSKGRGNTEAFF. This chain uses TRBV7-9 with TRBJ1-1; D gene ambiguous. The germline V and J ends were trimmed by 4 bases and 1 base, with 13 bases remaining between them. Germline V lookup: CDR1 SEHNR, CDR2 FQNEAQ (reference sequence). This CDR3 comprises 15 residues.

This clonotype was detected ten times or more. This sequence joins TRBV7-2 and TRBJ2-3, with TRBD1 identical over 10 bases. After removal of 5 bases from V and 3 bases from J, the junction contained 2 bases not matched to a gene. This CDR3 has 14 residues. Germline lookup yields CDR1 SGHTA and CDR2 FQGNSA. As DNA, the CDR3 is TGTGCCAGCAGCCAGGGACAGGGGACAGATACGCAGTATTTT. Its protein is CASSQGQGTDTQYF.

This chain links TRBV7-9 with TRBJ2-3; 14 nucleotides match TRBD2. There are 17 residues in the CDR3. Per the germline V gene, CDR1 is SEHNR and CDR2 is FQNEAQ (reference sequence). V gave up 4 bases and J gave up 2 bases; unmatched junction bases: 5. CDR3 sequence reads: CASSSGLAGGYTDTQYF. CDR3 DNA sequence: TGTGCCAGCAGCTCCGGACTAGCGGGGGGTTACACAGATACGCAGTATTTT.

Only a few counts were recorded for this clonotype. The J gene is TRBJ2-5, the V gene TRBV7-2, with unresolved D. Trimming took 0 bases from V and 8 from J, leaving 13 bases between them. This CDR3 comprises 14 residues. Germline lookup yields CDR1 SGHTA and CDR2 FQGNSA. The CDR3 bases are TGTGCCAGCAGCTTAGCGCTCCGACACCTAACCCAGTACTTC. As protein: CASSLALRHLTQYF.

This clonotype has more than one count but fewer than ten. The chain joins TRBV7-9 to TRBJ2-6; the D is unclear. The CDR3 spans 20 residues. Deletions cut 1 base from V and 3 bases from J, with 22 bases between. Per germline, CDR1 SEHNR and CDR2 FQNEAQ (reference sequence). CDR3 protein: CASSLVEYTDAFGGANVLTF. CDR3 bases: TGTGCCAGCAGCTTAGTGGAGTACACCGATGCTTTTGGTGGGGCCAACGTCCTGACTTTC.

The chain recombines TRBV20-1 with TRBJ1-2; D is unresolved. The CDR3 has 10 residues. CDR1 and CDR2 (germline): DFQATT, SNEGSKA (reference sequence). The V end was cut by 5 bases, the J end by 5 bases, with 6 bases between. Written as DNA, the CDR3 is TGCAGTGCTGGGAATTATGGCTACACCTTC. This codes for CSAGNYGYTF.

The rearrangement links TRBV9 to TRBJ2-3; maybe TRBD2 (6 bases). Trimming cost V 3 bases and J 1 base, with 15 bases left between them. Germline V lookup: CDR1 SGDLS, CDR2 YYNGEE. The CDR3 length is 16 residues. The CDR3 loop reads CASSEGGGARTDTQYF. CDR3 in DNA: TGTGCCAGCAGCGAGGGAGGTGGAGCCCGCACAGATACGCAGTATTTT.

The chain has TRBV12-3 or TRBV12-4 and TRBJ1-2; 9 nucleotides agree with TRBD1. This CDR3 contains 13 residues. V shed 1 base and J 7 bases; nucleotides not matched to a gene: 1. CDR3 DNA: TGTGCCAGCAGTTTAGGGGACAGGGCTGGCTACACCTTC. Protein sequence: CASSLGDRAGYTF.

The V and J genes are TRBV5-1 and TRBJ2-3; the match to TRBD2 covers 9 bases. From germline, CDR1 is SGHRS and CDR2 YFSETQ. The CDR3 sequence is 16 residues long. V was clipped by 4 bases and J by 0 bases; unmatched bases: 6. The CDR3 nucleotides read TGCGCCAGCAGCGACGTAGCGGGGGCCAGCACAGATACGCAGTATTTT. This translates into CASSDVAGASTDTQYF.

The V call is TRBV5-6, the J call TRBJ1-1; 7 positions agree with TRBD1. Germline V gene data show CDR1 as SGHDT and CDR2 as YYEEEE. After removal of 1 base from V and 0 bases from J, the junction contained 9 bases not matched to a gene. The CDR3 is 17 residues long. The CDR3 bases are TGTGCCAGCAGCTTGAAACGGGACAGCCTCATGAACACTGAAGCTTTCTTT. It specifies CASSLKRDSLMNTEAFF.